This TCR beta chain was sequenced in a study of PD-1 blockade in classical Hodgkin lymphoma. On this clone: Its antigen is as yet unknown.

Overall study findings and caveats: Significant TCR diversity gains by C4D1 occurred in CD4+ but not CD8+ cells. Compared with healthy donors, newly diagnosed patients reportedly showed lower baseline TCR diversity. Nivolumab initiated under 1 year post-ASCT led to patient exclusion.

The V gene end was trimmed by 0 bases and the J gene end by 3 bases; junction bases not matched to a gene: 9. From germline, CDR1 is SGHRS and CDR2 YFSETQ. The CDR3 runs to 17 residues. Measured with immunoSEQ multiplex PCR; TCRdb has only the in-frame clones, and not every one. Of some 30,000 clones in the sample, about 88% are singletons; the top ten hold under 1%. Indicated time point: cycle 4 day 1 (C4D1), after around six weeks of nivolumab. There was relapse after autologous stem cell transplantation in every patient, and there was variation in brentuximab vedotin exposure. Out of thawed PBMCs, magnetic negative selection purified CD4+ T cells. The best responses consisted of complete response, partial response or progressive disease.

J is TRBJ1-3 and V is TRBV5-1, with 7 bases matching TRBD1. The receptor comes from a human donor with classical Hodgkin lymphoma. The sequences come from CD4+ T cells from blood, collected before the fourth cycle of nivolumab. In DNA, the CDR3 is TGCGCCAGCAGCTTGGAGGGGTGGACAGGCAATGGAAACACCATATATTTT. This translates into CASSLEGWTGNGNTIYF.